The clone carrying this T cell receptor beta chain was seen ten or more times. Time point of the sample: after neoadjuvant nivolumab, at surgical resection. This specimen comes from a study of neoadjuvant anti-PD-1 for oral cavity cancer. The germline CDR1 and CDR2 sequences are MGHRA and YSYEKL. Trimming pared 1 base from V and 2 bases from J, leaving 15 bases between. The CDR3 spans 17 residues. Libraries were prepared by immunoSEQ multiplex PCR; TCRdb keeps only in-frame clonotypes and omits some of them. This table holds roughly 36,000 clones, roughly two fifths found once. The chain couples TRBV4-1 to TRBJ2-1, with D possibly matching TRBD2 (6 bases). The sample was tumor tissue, taken after nivolumab (anti-PD-1) treatment. This receptor was obtained from a person aged 35-79 years with oral cavity squamous cell carcinoma. The CDR3: CASSQAPSGGAYNEQFF. The CDR3 DNA reads as TGCGCCAGCAGCCAAGCCCCGAGTGGCGGGGCCTACAATGAGCAGTTCTTC.